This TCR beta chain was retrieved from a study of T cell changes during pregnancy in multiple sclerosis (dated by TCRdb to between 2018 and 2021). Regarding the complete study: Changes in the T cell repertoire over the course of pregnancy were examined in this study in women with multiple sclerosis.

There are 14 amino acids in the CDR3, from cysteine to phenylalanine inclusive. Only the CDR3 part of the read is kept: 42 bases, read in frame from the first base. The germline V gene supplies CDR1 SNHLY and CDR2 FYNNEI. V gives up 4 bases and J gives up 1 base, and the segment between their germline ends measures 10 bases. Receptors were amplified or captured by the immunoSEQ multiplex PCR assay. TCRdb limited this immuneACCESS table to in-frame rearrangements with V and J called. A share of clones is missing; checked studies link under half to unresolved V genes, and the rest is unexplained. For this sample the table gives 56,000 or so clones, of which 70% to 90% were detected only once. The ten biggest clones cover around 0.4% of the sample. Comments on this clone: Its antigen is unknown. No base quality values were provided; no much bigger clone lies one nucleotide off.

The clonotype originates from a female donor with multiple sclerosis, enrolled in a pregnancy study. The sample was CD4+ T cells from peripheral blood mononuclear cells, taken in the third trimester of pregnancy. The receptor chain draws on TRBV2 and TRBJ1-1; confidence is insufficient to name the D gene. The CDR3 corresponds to CASSVGGWNTEAFF. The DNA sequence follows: TGTGCCAGCAGTGTAGGAGGGTGGAACACTGAAGCTTTCTTT.